The 5 T cell receptor beta chains below come from one sample, sequenced in a study of T cells expressing NK-cell markers. Using the 5' RACE reads, TCRdb records one entry per CDR3 protein without DNA. The sample has a few hundred thousand distinct CDR3 sequences. What was sequenced was blood T cells: a sorted CD56 or NKG2C T cell subset, CD4+ or CD8+ T cells, or bulk PBMC T cells (not recorded which). These receptors were taken from a man between 18 and 69 years old in good health.

The V call is TRBV5-6, the J call TRBJ2-1; TCRdb picks TRBD2, but there is no DNA to check that call. Germline loops: CDR1 SGHDT, CDR2 YYEEEE. The CDR3 spans 18 residues. CDR3: CASKGVKTSGVPYNEQFF.

The J gene is TRBJ2-5, the V gene TRBV7-2; as DNA is missing, the TRBD1 call by TCRdb cannot be tested. Germline CDR1 reads SGHTA; CDR2 reads FQGNSA. This CDR3 spans 14 amino acids. The CDR3 region is CASSNPGGGETQYF.

This rearrangement joins TRBV2 to TRBJ1-2; TCRdb picks TRBD1, but there is no DNA to check that call. The CDR3 consists of 13 residues. Germline V gives CDR1 SNHLY, CDR2 FYNNEI. The CDR3 protein is CASSDLRGYGYTF.

The chain uses TRBV3-1 and TRBJ2-3. Germline V gene data show CDR1 as LGHDT and CDR2 as YNNKEL (reference sequence). The CDR3 sequence is 15 residues long. The CDR3 is CASSRGVLSTDTQYF.

V is TRBV19 and J is TRBJ1-6; TCRdb designates TRBD1, a call that cannot be tested without DNA. The V gene's germline CDR1 is LNHDA and CDR2 SQIVND (reference sequence). The CDR3 covers 13 residues. The CDR3 reads CASSPPQNSPLHF.